This T cell receptor (beta chain) originates from a study of T cell responses to AZD1222 COVID-19 vaccine. Looked up from germline, CDR1 is MDHEN and CDR2 is SYDVKM. The CDR3 totals 14 residues. Trimming took off 8 bases at V and 3 bases at J, with 14 bases between the two ends. The assay was immunoSEQ multiplex PCR, and TCRdb's table has in-frame clones only and misses some. Counted here are about 75,000 clones, around 88% occurring once; the ten biggest clones make up more than 8.5%. The V gene is TRBV28, the J gene TRBJ1-5; D ambiguous. The TCR originated in an adult who received the MenACWY meningococcal vaccine as a control. Sequences were derived from peripheral blood, sampled 28 days after the second dose of the MenACWY control vaccine. The CDR3 nucleotides are TGTGCCAGCCAACCTGGTGCACACAATCAGCCCCAGCATTTT. Translation gives CASQPGAHNQPQHF.